Below, 20 T cell receptor beta chains from the same sample are listed, as sequenced in a study of T cell responses to AZD1222 COVID-19 vaccine. Method: immunoSEQ multiplex PCR; TCRdb's copy keeps in-frame clones and lacks some. Found here are about 150,000 clones, about 95% of them singletons; the top ten hold around 1.3%. The specimen comprised peripheral blood, sampled on day 0 of AZD1222 vaccination. Source of these receptors: an adult in good health.

The chain has TRBV6-4 and TRBJ1-3, with D possibly TRBD1 on 6 matching bases. The CDR3 totals 14 residues. Germline V gene sequence: CDR1 MRHNA, CDR2 SNTAGT. V dropped 11 bases and J dropped 0 bases, with 14 bases sitting between them. The CDR3 here is CAGHRAYSGNTIYF. CDR3 coding DNA: TGTGCCGGTCACAGGGCCTACTCTGGAAACACCATATATTTT.

The chain uses TRBV24-1 and TRBJ2-3, with D unclear. Trimming cost V 1 base and J 5 bases, with 15 bases left between them. The CDR3 loop spans 16 amino acids. Germline loops: CDR1 KGHDR, CDR2 SFDVKD. CDR3 region: CATSDFRAARRDTQYF. DNA for the CDR3: TGTGCCACCAGTGATTTTAGGGCGGCAAGACGAGATACGCAGTATTTT.

DNA of the CDR3: TGTGCTAGTGGTCGGACAGGGAGCTATGGCTACACCTTC. It codes for CASGRTGSYGYTF. The rearrangement joins TRBV12-5 to TRBJ1-2; 8 bases line up with TRBD1. Germline CDR1 is LGHNT and CDR2 is FRNRAP. After removal of 5 bases from V and 4 bases from J, the junction contained 3 bases not matched to a gene. The CDR3 covers 13 residues.

The chain has TRBV18 and TRBJ2-5, with D possibly matching TRBD1 (5 bases). This CDR3 is 14 amino acids long. Between the trimmed V and J ends, which lost 5 bases and 4 bases, there was a span of 14 bases. Germline V gives CDR1 KGHSH, CDR2 LQKENI. This chain's CDR3 is CASSTKTVVETQYF. The DNA of the CDR3 is TGTGCCAGCTCAACAAAGACAGTGGTAGAGACCCAGTACTTC.

The rearrangement links TRBV19 to TRBJ2-1; D may be TRBD1 or TRBD2 (6 bases each). Trimming cost V 3 bases and J 8 bases, with 20 bases left between them. Germline V gene data show CDR1 as LNHDA and CDR2 as SQIVND (reference sequence). CDR3 length equals 16 residues. The CDR3 loop is CASSIPRGGGRDEQFF. In DNA, the CDR3 is TGTGCCAGTAGTATCCCCAGGGGAGGTGGGCGCGATGAGCAGTTCTTC.

CDR3 in DNA: TGTGCCAGTACCTATTTCAAGACAGGGCCTGAAGCTTTCTTT. As protein: CASTYFKTGPEAFF. The V gene is TRBV19, the J gene TRBJ1-1; TRBD1 matches at 7 bases. V lost 7 bases to trimming and J lost 6 bases; unmatched junction nucleotides: 11. Germline-derived CDR1 and CDR2 are LNHDA and SQIVND (reference sequence). The CDR3 is 14 residues long.

This chain links TRBV24-1 with TRBJ2-1; no clear D gene. Deletions cut 7 bases from V and 5 bases from J, with 5 bases between. CDR1 and CDR2 (germline): KGHDR, SFDVKD. The CDR3 consists of 11 residues. The CDR3 DNA sequence: TGTGCCACCAGGCTGAACAATGAGCAGTTCTTC. It yields the protein CATRLNNEQFF.

V usage is TRBV7-2 and J usage is TRBJ2-3; D may be TRBD2 (5 bases). V was pared by 0 bases and J by 3 bases, with 7 bases between. The CDR3 length is 14 residues. Germline loops: CDR1 SGHTA, CDR2 FQGNSA. CDR3 sequence reads: CASSLAEGTDTQYF. The CDR3 bases are TGTGCCAGCAGCTTAGCTGAGGGAACAGATACGCAGTATTTT.

This clone was counted once. The chain combines TRBV2 with TRBJ1-3; the D is unclear. This CDR3 is built from 14 residues. V lost 2 bases and J 4 bases, leaving 9 bases between the germline ends. The germline V gene has CDR1 SNHLY and CDR2 FYNNEI. The CDR3 DNA reads as TGTGCCAGCAGTGAACCCTTCGGGGGAAACACCATATATTTT. This sequence encodes CASSEPFGGNTIYF.

V gene TRBV20-1 combines with J gene TRBJ1-3, with TRBD1 as a possible D gene (6 bases). The CDR3 is made up of 16 amino acids. CDR1 and CDR2 from the germline V gene are DFQATT and SNEGSKA (reference sequence). Trimming removed 3 bases at V and 2 bases at J, with 17 bases between. CDR3 sequence: CSASARGQGPGNTIYF. CDR3 sequence (DNA): TGCAGTGCTAGTGCTCGCGGCCAGGGGCCTGGAAACACCATATATTTT.

The rearrangement uses TRBV6-5 and TRBJ1-5; D call uncertain. The CDR3 extends over 15 amino acids. V lost 5 bases and J lost 4, with 15 bases in between. Germline values: CDR1 MNHEY, CDR2 SVGAGI. DNA of the CDR3: TGTGCCAGCAGTCCCTTTGAGCCTCGTAATCAGCCCCAGCATTTT. The encoded protein is CASSPFEPRNQPQHF.

The chain joins TRBV4-1 to TRBJ1-5; the D gene is possibly TRBD1 (5 bases). The CDR3 covers 15 residues. V lost 1 base and J 4 bases, leaving 11 bases between the germline ends. Germline V CDR1 and CDR2: MGHRA, YSYEKL. The CDR3 spells CASSQVGGVNQPQHF. In DNA, the CDR3 is TGCGCCAGCAGCCAAGTGGGGGGGGTTAATCAGCCCCAGCATTTT.

The chain uses TRBV3-1 (or the pseudogene TRBV3-2) and TRBJ2-3; 8 bases are shared with TRBD2. With V trimmed by 4 bases and J by 0 bases, 6 bases remained unmatched. Germline-derived CDR1 and CDR2 are LGHDT and YNNKEL (reference sequence). This CDR3 region has 16 residues. CDR3 amino acids: CASSLAIAGSTDTQYF. CDR3 nucleotide sequence: TGTGCCAGCAGCCTTGCAATAGCGGGGAGCACAGATACGCAGTATTTT.

The V call is TRBV7-8, the J call TRBJ2-1; the D gene is possibly TRBD2 (5 bases). The CDR3 runs to 12 residues. The V gene lost 3 bases and the J gene lost 8 bases, with 8 bases spanning the gap. CDR1 SGHVS and CDR2 FQNEAQ come from the germline V gene. The CDR3 DNA reads as TGTGCCAGCAGCTTTTCCGGGGATGAGCAGTTCTTC. Translating gives CASSFSGDEQFF.

The J gene is TRBJ1-1, the V gene TRBV5-5; D perhaps matches TRBD1 (5 bases). Trimming pared 5 bases from V and 5 bases from J, leaving 10 bases between. Germline V gene lookup returns CDR1 SGHKS and CDR2 YYEKEE (reference sequence). The CDR3 has 12 residues. The CDR3 DNA follows: TGTGCCAGCAGGGACACAGTGACTGAAGCTTTCTTT. Residues: CASRDTVTEAFF.

The chain recombines TRBV6-5 with TRBJ1-5; 8 bases agree with TRBD1. Germline V gives CDR1 MNHEY, CDR2 SVGAGI. The CDR3 covers 13 residues. V shed 4 bases and J 5 bases; nucleotides not matched to a gene: 1. The CDR3 nucleotides are TGTGCCAGCAGTTCGACAGGGGATCAGCCCCAGCATTTT. It codes for CASSSTGDQPQHF.

V gene TRBV3-1 (or the pseudogene TRBV3-2) combines with J gene TRBJ1-1; the D is unclear. This CDR3 has 13 amino acids. V shed 0 bases and J shed 8 bases, with 10 bases lying between them. Germline V CDR1 and CDR2: LGHDT, YNNKEL (reference sequence). The CDR3 region has the DNA TGTGCCAGCAGCCAAGAGGGAGGGTGGGAAGCTTTCTTT. Translation: CASSQEGGWEAFF.

The chain links TRBV4-1 to TRBJ2-5, with 8 bases aligning to TRBD2. Germline V gene data show CDR1 as MGHRA and CDR2 as YSYEKL. V gave up 3 bases and J gave up 2 bases; unmatched junction bases: 2. The CDR3 is made up of 14 amino acids. In DNA, the CDR3 is TGCGCCAGCAGCCACGCGGGGGGACAAGAGACCCAGTACTTC. Translation: CASSHAGGQETQYF.

The genes are TRBV18 and TRBJ1-3; 7 bases align to TRBD1. Germline CDR1 is KGHSH and CDR2 is LQKENI. The trim removed 5 bases at V and 2 bases at J, leaving 0 bases unmatched. This CDR3 contains 13 residues. CDR3 amino acids: CASSDRAGNTIYF. The CDR3 region has the DNA TGTGCCAGCTCAGACAGGGCTGGAAACACCATATATTTT.

This clone has just a few counts. The chain carries TRBV7-9 and TRBJ1-6; no definite D call. Per the germline V gene, CDR1 is SEHNR and CDR2 is FQNEAQ (reference sequence). Trimming removed 0 bases from V and 9 bases from J, with 9 bases in between. This CDR3 has 14 amino acids. The CDR3 is CASSLALGGSPLHF. CDR3 nucleotide sequence: TGTGCCAGCAGCTTAGCCCTTGGCGGTTCACCCCTCCACTTT.